This T cell receptor (beta chain) was sequenced in a study of T cell responses to AZD1222 COVID-19 vaccine (dated by TCRdb to the early 2020s). Concerning the study at large: AZD1222 recipients with second doses at about 4 weeks or about 12 weeks were pooled, because spike-specific TCR depth and breadth did not differ between schedules. A total of more than 230 trial participants underwent TCR sequencing, of whom 200 to 220 had received two doses of AZD1222 and 26 had received two doses of the MenACWY control vaccine. Enrollment into the trials was organized by age into subgroups of 18-55, 56-69 and 70-plus years, and those subgroups contained roughly 140, 27 and 60 TCR-sequenced participants, respectively. Points the paper makes about the study in general: A significant rise in spike-specific TCR breadth and depth was observed after two AZD1222 doses relative to day 0 and relative to MenACWY recipients. Conclusions about previously exposed vaccinees are limited because only six or seven AZD1222 recipients were SARS-CoV-2 seropositive at baseline. The 56-69-year group was small, and its depth increase did not reach significance, likely because of low power. Reportedly, close to half of the unique spike-specific TCRs recognized epitopes lying outside the regions that are mutated in the B.1.351 and B.1.1.7 variants. Because no day 14 peak-response samples were available, repertoires were characterized only after the peak T cell response. The whole spike protein was spanned by vaccine-associated CD4 TCRs, and dominant responses were seen in regions 160-218 and 743-854. Participants were mostly white British, with more females than males. The authors suggested clonal diversity may have been underestimated.

The CDR3, from cysteine to phenylalanine, totals 15 residues. Only the CDR3 region is kept as DNA, spanning 45 bases read in frame from base 1. CDR1 is given as SGHDT and CDR2 as YYEEEE, both from the germline V gene. Trimming costs V 0 bases and J 6 bases, and their ends lie 13 bases apart. The CDR3 regions of human TCRbeta chains were analyzed by immunosequencing. The original pipeline was this. TCRs in the repertoires were matched against a reference library of SARS-CoV-2-specific TCRs that had been generated with the MIRA antigen-specificity platform. Breadth was defined as the fraction of unique TCRs that were SARS-CoV-2-associated. Depth was defined as the fraction of total T cells that were SARS-CoV-2-associated. Using the MIRA data, every spike-specific TCR was mapped to the spike region that the TCR reacted to and assigned to either a CD4 or a CD8 class. Log10-transformed breadth and depth values were compared by one-way ANOVA with Sidak's multiple comparisons tests. TCRdb holds this immuneACCESS table with in-frame rearrangements only. Some clones are missing; in checked studies, unresolved V genes explain under half, and the rest has no known cause. The DNA gave D and trimming, while V, J and clone size come from that table. The sample profile shows about 86,000 clones; roughly 90% of them were found once. 2% to 2.5% of the sample comes from the top ten.

This clone was found a few times. Its antigen target is currently unknown. Base qualities are not recorded, but no much larger clone differs from it by a single base. Interpreted using the paper, the time point label stands for: baseline before first vaccination. Samples from vaccinated people were obtained from the UK trials COV001 and COV002, which included a single-blind randomized controlled phase 2/3 trial of AZD1222 (ChAdOx1 nCoV-19) in healthy adults. For TCRbeta chain sequencing, PBMC samples were collected from trial participants at day 0 and at day 28 after the second dose. In this chain, TRBV5-6 is recombined with TRBJ2-1; TRBD1 is a possible D gene, resting on 6 matching bases. This sequence originates from an adult in good health. Sequences were derived from peripheral blood, sampled on day 0 of AZD1222 vaccination. This receptor has the CDR3 CASSLVQGLANEQFF. The nucleotide sequence is given as TGTGCCAGCAGCTTGGTACAGGGATTGGCCAATGAGCAGTTCTTC.